The 14 T cell receptor beta chains below were found in one sample sequenced in a study of blood T cell repertoires in COVID-19. Using immunoSEQ multiplex PCR, the repertoire was profiled, and TCRdb retains in-frame clones only, with some absent. The profile covers 150,000 or so clones, with 75% to 80% appearing a single time and under 2% taken by the ten largest. Sequenced material: peripheral blood. These receptors were taken from an elderly man with acute or convalescent COVID-19.

V usage is TRBV5-6 and J usage is TRBJ2-5, with TRBD2 matching 10 bases. The CDR3 is made up of 16 amino acids. Germline CDR1 and CDR2: SGHDT and YYEEEE. With 2 bases clipped from V and 3 bases from J, the junction kept 7 bases outside the gene matches. CDR3 bases: TGTGCCAGCAGCTTAAGGGGTCTAGCGGGAGAAGAGACCCAGTACTTC. Translated: CASSLRGLAGEETQYF.

The chain uses TRBV4-1 and TRBJ1-1; a weak D match, TRBD1 (5 bases). CDR3 length equals 16 residues. CDR1 and CDR2 (germline): MGHRA, YSYEKL. The ends were cut back, 3 bases at V and 1 base at J, with 15 bases in the middle. CDR3 nucleotide sequence: TGCGCCAGCAGCCATGCGACAGCATTCCAGAACACTGAAGCTTTCTTT. This translates into CASSHATAFQNTEAFF.

The chain couples TRBV10-3 to TRBJ1-5; 7 positions agree with TRBD1. Unmatched junction bases numbered 5, after V lost 6 bases and J lost 6 bases. Per the germline V gene, CDR1 is ENHRY and CDR2 is SYGVKD. The CDR3 is 13 residues long. The CDR3 DNA sequence: TGTGCCATCAGGGAGACAGGGCCTCAGCCCCAGCATTTT. Translating it yields CAIRETGPQPQHF.

The CDR3 reads CASSKDRDVEKLFF. The CDR3 region has the DNA TGTGCCAGCTCTAAGGACAGGGACGTGGAAAAACTGTTTTTT. The genes are TRBV6-5 and TRBJ1-4, with 8 bases that match TRBD1. With V trimmed by 8 bases and J by 8 bases, 10 bases remained unmatched. The CDR3 is made up of 14 amino acids. The germline V gene encodes CDR1 MNHEY and CDR2 SVGAGI.

J is TRBJ1-2 and V is TRBV13; 9 bases agree with TRBD1. The CDR3 runs 15 residues. V lost 5 bases and J lost 8; bases outside the gene matches: 12. Germline V CDR1 and CDR2: PRHDT, FYEKMQ (reference sequence). DNA of the CDR3: TGTGCCAGCAGCATTGGGACAGGGCTTAATGGGGGCTACACCTTC. It is translated as CASSIGTGLNGGYTF.

This chain connects TRBV19 to TRBJ1-5, with TRBD1 matching over 12 bases. The CDR3 has 14 residues. After removal of 9 bases from V and 5 bases from J, the junction contained 5 bases not matched to a gene. Looked up from germline, CDR1 is LNHDA and CDR2 is SQIVND (reference sequence). The CDR3 region has the DNA TGTGCCAGCACCGGGACAGGGGGCTATCAGCCCCAGCATTTT. Translation gives CASTGTGGYQPQHF. Together with reference TRBV19 and TRBJ1-5, the CDR3 gives the full variable domain: DGGITQSPKYLFRKEGQNVTLSCEQNLNHDAMYWYRQDPGQGLRLIYYSQIVNDFQKGDIAEGYSVSREKKESFPLTVTSAQKNPTAFYLCASTGTGGYQPQHFGDGTRLSIL.

The V and J genes are TRBV7-2 and TRBJ1-5; perhaps TRBD1 as D (5 bases). This CDR3 comprises 14 residues. Between the trimmed V and J ends, which lost 1 base and 1 base, there was a span of 5 bases. Looked up from germline, CDR1 is SGHTA and CDR2 is FQGNSA. CDR3: CASSLGQSNQPQHF. CDR3 coding DNA: TGTGCCAGCAGCTTAGGACAGAGCAATCAGCCCCAGCATTTT.

This rearrangement joins TRBV2 to TRBJ2-1, with D possibly being TRBD2 (5 bases). The CDR3 contains 14 residues. Deletions cut 10 bases from V and 7 bases from J, with 20 bases between. Germline CDR1 SNHLY, CDR2 FYNNEI. The CDR3 nucleotides read TGTGCCAATACCAGGACGGGGATGATTAATGAGCAGTTCTTC. Translating gives CANTRTGMINEQFF.

The chain links TRBV19 to TRBJ2-5; 9 bases are a match to TRBD2. The V gene end was trimmed by 5 bases and the J gene end by 4 bases; junction bases not matched to a gene: 5. The CDR3 extends over 14 amino acids. Germline V lookup: CDR1 LNHDA, CDR2 SQIVND (reference sequence). In DNA, the CDR3 is TGTGCCAGTAGTCCCGGCGGGGGGGCAGAGACCCAGTACTTC. Its translation: CASSPGGGAETQYF.

This chain links TRBV11-1 with TRBJ2-6; a possible D gene is TRBD2 (6 bases). Germline loops: CDR1 SGHAT, CDR2 FQDESV (reference sequence). Trimming took off 4 bases at V and 4 bases at J, with 14 bases between the two ends. CDR3 length: 16 amino acids. Written as DNA, the CDR3 is TGTGCCAGCAGCTACGGGACTTCGGGGGGGGCCAACGTCCTGACTTTC. Its protein product is CASSYGTSGGANVLTF.

V and J are TRBV18 and TRBJ2-3, with 7 positions matching TRBD1. Germline-derived CDR1 and CDR2 are KGHSH and LQKENI. This CDR3 comprises 14 residues. V was pared by 3 bases and J by 2 bases, with 2 bases of the junction left unmatched. The CDR3 nucleotides are TGTGCCAGCTCACCTGGACAGGACACAGATACGCAGTATTTT. The encoded protein is CASSPGQDTDTQYF. The variable domain in full, with the rest retrieved from reference TRBV18 and TRBJ2-3, is NAGVMQNPRHLVRRRGQEARLRCSPMKGHSHVYWYRQLPEEGLKFMVYLQKENIIDESGMPKERFSAEFPKEGPSILRIQQVVRGDSAAYFCASSPGQDTDTQYFGPGTRLTVL.

Worth noting for this clone: The junction differs from germline at one of its ends, possibly a read error. The V call is TRBV7-7, the J call TRBJ1-1; 8 nucleotides align to TRBD1. Germline V gene sequence: CDR1 SSHAT, CDR2 FNYEAQ (reference sequence). The CDR3 runs 13 residues. The CDR3 is CASSQQGDTEAFF. The CDR3 nucleotides are TGTGCTAGCAGCCAACAGGGGGACACTGAAGCTTTCTTT.

This clone has just a few counts. The rearrangement joins TRBV10-3 to TRBJ2-1, with a weak D call TRBD2 (6 bases). CDR1 is ENHRY, CDR2 SYGVKD, per germline. The CDR3 has 15 amino acids. Trimming shortened V by 0 bases and J by 6 bases, and 12 bases separated the two germline ends. CDR3 sequence (DNA): TGTGCCATCAGTGAGTCGGCGGCGGGGAGCAATGAGCAGTTCTTC. Encoded protein: CAISESAAGSNEQFF.

In DNA form, the CDR3 reads TGTGCCAGCAGTTCCCTTACCATACGGGGGTACAATGAGCAGTTCTTC. Protein product: CASSSLTIRGYNEQFF. The V call is TRBV28, the J call TRBJ2-1; possible D gene TRBD2, 6 bases. CDR1 and CDR2 (germline): MDHEN, SYDVKM. The CDR3 sequence is 16 residues long. Trimming pared 4 bases from V and 4 bases from J, leaving 17 bases between. The full variable domain, completed using reference TRBV28 and TRBJ2-1, is DVKVTQSSRYLVKRTGEKVFLECVQDMDHENMFWYRQDPGLGLRLIYFSYDVKMKEKGDIPEGYSVSREKKERFSLILESASTNQTSMYLCASSSLTIRGYNEQFFGPGTRLTVL.